The 32 T cell receptor beta chains presented below share a single source sample, sequenced in a study of control samples from healthy donors and cancer patients (dated by TCRdb to the early 2020s). Libraries came from the immunoSEQ multiplex PCR assay. In its TCRdb copy, this immuneACCESS table keeps in-frame sequences only and misses some clones. Where compared with another copy, unresolved V genes explain less than half of these, and the others have no known cause. Recorded for this sample are tens of thousands of clones; under 95% of them occurred a single time. The ten top clones hold 1.3% of the sample. Sequencing was done on a sample of PBMCs. The source of these receptors is a middle-aged woman with lung cancer.

This clone has more than one count but fewer than ten. The chain links TRBV12-3 or TRBV12-4 to TRBJ1-1, with TRBD1 matching over 7 bases. The J segment lost 5 bases and the V segment lost 4 bases, leaving 1 base of the junction unmatched. This CDR3 spans 12 amino acids. The CDR3 DNA reads TGTGCCAGCAGTTGGACAGGAACTGAAGCTTTCTTT. Its translation is CASSWTGTEAFF.

The chain recombines TRBV2 with TRBJ1-4; no firm D call. Deletions cut 3 bases from V and 8 bases from J, with 16 bases between. Germline V gene lookup returns CDR1 SNHLY and CDR2 FYNNEI. The CDR3 has 15 residues. The CDR3 DNA reads TGTGCCAGCAGTGACCACAGAGGAGGGTCGGAAAAACTGTTTTTT. Its translation: CASSDHRGGSEKLFF.

The genes are TRBV5-8 and TRBJ2-7, with D unresolved. This CDR3 has 15 amino acids. CDR1 is SGHTS and CDR2 is YDEGEE in the germline V gene. The germline V and J ends were trimmed by 4 bases and 2 bases, with 16 bases remaining between them. In DNA form, the CDR3 reads TGTGCCAGCAGCGACCCGGGCAGGCCCACCTACGAGCAGTACTTC. Protein sequence: CASSDPGRPTYEQYF.

This clone was counted a single time. The J gene is TRBJ2-1, the V gene TRBV5-1; D ambiguous. The CDR3 length is 16 residues. Germline CDR1 reads SGHRS; CDR2 reads YFSETQ. V lost 4 bases and J lost 0, with 14 bases in between. The CDR3 DNA reads as TGCGCCAGCAGCATAGCTTCGAAATCCTCCTACAATGAGCAGTTCTTC. Its protein product is CASSIASKSSYNEQFF.

The chain recombines TRBV5-1 with TRBJ2-1; a possible D gene is TRBD2 (6 bases). The CDR3 consists of 15 residues. From germline, CDR1 is SGHRS and CDR2 YFSETQ. V lost 1 base and J 3 bases, leaving 11 bases between the germline ends. CDR3 sequence: CASSLNGGDYNEQFF. CDR3 in DNA: TGCGCCAGCAGCTTGAACGGGGGAGACTACAATGAGCAGTTCTTC.

The rearrangement joins TRBV28 to TRBJ1-6; D is possibly TRBD1 (6 bases). The CDR3 length is 16 residues. Germline lookup yields CDR1 MDHEN and CDR2 SYDVKM. Trimming shortened V by 2 bases and J by 7 bases, and 15 bases separated the two germline ends. CDR3 region: CASSLEGGWGNSPLHF. The CDR3 DNA follows: TGTGCCAGCAGTTTAGAGGGGGGATGGGGGAATTCACCCCTCCACTTT. The full variable domain, completed using reference TRBV28 and TRBJ1-6, is DVKVTQSSRYLVKRTGEKVFLECVQDMDHENMFWYRQDPGLGLRLIYFSYDVKMKEKGDIPEGYSVSREKKERFSLILESASTNQTSMYLCASSLEGGWGNSPLHFGNGTRLTVT.

This clone was counted only a few times. The gene calls are TRBV5-4 and TRBJ2-1, with D perhaps matching TRBD2 (5 bases). CDR1 and CDR2 from the germline V gene are SGHNT and YYREEE (reference sequence). V was clipped by 3 bases and J by 8 bases, with 18 bases between them. This CDR3 has 15 residues. Here the CDR3 DNA reads TGTGCCAGCAGCTCCTCTTCTAAGGCGGACTATGAGCAGTTCTTC. Protein: CASSSSSKADYEQFF.

The gene calls are TRBV5-1 and TRBJ2-1, with no clear D. V was shortened by 1 base and J by 0 bases, with 17 bases between the two germline ends. Germline CDR1 SGHRS, CDR2 YFSETQ. The CDR3 totals 18 residues. The CDR3 sequence is CASSLRAPTERSYNEQFF. CDR3 coding DNA: TGCGCCAGCAGCTTGAGGGCCCCGACTGAGCGCTCCTACAATGAGCAGTTCTTC.

The chain links TRBV9 to TRBJ1-1; no definite D call. Germline V CDR1 and CDR2: SGDLS, YYNGEE. The ends were cut back, 0 bases at V and 0 bases at J, with 6 bases in the middle. This CDR3 is 14 amino acids long. The CDR3 bases are TGTGCCAGCAGCGTAGAGGATGTGAACACTGAAGCTTTCTTT. Translating gives CASSVEDVNTEAFF.

This rearrangement joins TRBV3-1 (or the pseudogene TRBV3-2) to TRBJ2-5; D may be TRBD2 (5 bases). Germline CDR1 is LGHDT and CDR2 is YNNKEL (reference sequence). CDR3 length: 13 residues. The germline V and J ends were trimmed by 4 bases and 2 bases, with 8 bases remaining between them. The CDR3 DNA sequence: TGTGCCAGCAGCCTTGAGCGGCAAGAGACCCAGTACTTC. Its translation is CASSLERQETQYF.

The chain carries TRBV15 and TRBJ1-3, with D unclear. This CDR3 spans 15 amino acids. Trimming shortened V by 0 bases and J by 4 bases, and 10 bases separated the two germline ends. Germline V gene data show CDR1 as LNHNV and CDR2 as YYDKDF (reference sequence). The chain's CDR3 is CATSRERFSGNTIYF. Written as DNA, the CDR3 is TGTGCCACCAGCAGAGAACGCTTTTCGGGAAACACCATATATTTT.

This clone was found a few times. This chain links TRBV6-5 with TRBJ1-5; 9 nucleotides line up with TRBD1. There are 15 residues in the CDR3. With V trimmed by 7 bases and J by 7 bases, 11 bases remained unmatched. The germline CDR1 and CDR2 sequences are MNHEY and SVGAGI. The DNA for the CDR3 is TGTGCCAGCACCGACAGGGGACAGGGAGGCCAGCCCCAGCATTTT. It encodes CASTDRGQGGQPQHF.

V is TRBV5-1 and J is TRBJ1-4, with 7 bases matching TRBD1. Germline assignment: CDR1 SGHRS and CDR2 YFSETQ. The V segment lost 0 bases and the J segment 3 bases; nucleotides outside the gene matches: 5. The CDR3 length is 16 residues. CDR3 bases: TGCGCCAGCAGCTTGGCCGGGACAGCAGCTAATGAAAAACTGTTTTTT. Translating gives CASSLAGTAANEKLFF.

The chain combines TRBV9 with TRBJ1-6, with no clear D. The CDR3 sequence is 12 residues long. From germline, CDR1 is SGDLS and CDR2 YYNGEE. V lost 0 bases and J 9 bases, leaving 4 bases between the germline ends. Here the CDR3 DNA reads TGTGCCAGCAGCGTAGGGGGTTCACCCCTCCACTTT. It specifies CASSVGGSPLHF.

This rearrangement joins TRBV5-1 to TRBJ2-7, with TRBD1 identical over 9 bases. The V and J ends lost 6 bases and 2 bases, in that order; junction bases with no gene match: 9. Germline lookup yields CDR1 SGHRS and CDR2 YFSETQ. The CDR3 covers 15 residues. As DNA, the CDR3 is TGCGCCAGCACAGTTTCCGGGACAGGGACCTACGAGCAGTACTTC. Translated: CASTVSGTGTYEQYF.

This rearrangement joins TRBV30 to TRBJ2-3, with D perhaps TRBD2 (6 bases). The germline V gene encodes CDR1 GTSNPN and CDR2 SVGIG (reference sequence). This CDR3 has 14 residues. With 2 bases removed from V and 4 bases from J, the gap between germline ends came to 13 bases. The CDR3, as DNA: TGTGCCTGGAGTAAGCCCTCTAGCGCAGATACGCAGTATTTT. The encoded protein is CAWSKPSSADTQYF.

The chain uses TRBV5-4 and TRBJ2-7; 8 bases match TRBD1. Trimming at V came to 1 base and at J to 3 bases, leaving 3 bases not matched to a gene. CDR1 and CDR2 from the germline V gene are SGHNT and YYREEE (reference sequence). The CDR3 has 14 amino acids. The CDR3 sequence is CASSLQGAVYEQYF. In nucleotides, the CDR3 is TGTGCCAGCAGCTTGCAGGGGGCCGTCTACGAGCAGTACTTC.

This chain connects TRBV11-2 to TRBJ1-1; D uncertain. Germline CDR1 is SGHAT and CDR2 is FQNNGV. The length of the CDR3 is 13 residues. With 2 bases removed from V and 0 bases from J, the gap between germline ends came to 4 bases. In DNA form, the CDR3 reads TGTGCCAGCAGCTTAAAGGTGAACACTGAAGCTTTCTTT. It yields the protein CASSLKVNTEAFF.

This sequence joins TRBV5-1 and TRBJ2-7; 7 bases match TRBD2. CDR3 length: 14 residues. V shed 2 bases and J 3 bases; nucleotides not matched to a gene: 5. The germline gives CDR1 SGHRS, CDR2 YFSETQ. DNA for the CDR3: TGCGCCAGCAGCTTTGGACTAGAAGGCTACGAGCAGTACTTC. Amino acids: CASSFGLEGYEQYF.

The chain uses TRBV10-3 and TRBJ2-7, with D perhaps matching TRBD1 (6 bases). This CDR3 contains 15 residues. CDR1 and CDR2 from the germline V gene are ENHRY and SYGVKD. Trimming removed 2 bases from V and 3 bases from J, with 14 bases in between. The chain's CDR3 is CAISEARDTIYEQYF. The DNA of the CDR3 is TGTGCCATCAGTGAGGCCCGGGACACTATCTACGAGCAGTACTTC.

This chain uses TRBV2 with TRBJ2-1, with TRBD2 matching over 11 bases. V lost 7 bases and J lost 4; bases outside the gene matches: 9. Germline CDR1 and CDR2: SNHLY and FYNNEI. The CDR3 consists of 16 residues. The CDR3 DNA follows: TGTGCCAGCAAGCCTAGCGGGGGGCCAGGGTACAATGAGCAGTTCTTC. Its protein product is CASKPSGGPGYNEQFF.

The J gene is TRBJ1-1, the V gene TRBV19, with 7 bases fitting TRBD1. Germline values: CDR1 LNHDA, CDR2 SQIVND (reference sequence). The V and J ends lost 8 bases and 2 bases, in that order; junction bases with no gene match: 8. This CDR3 has 14 amino acids. CDR3 protein: CASSTGTINTEAFF. In DNA, the CDR3 is TGTGCCAGTTCGACAGGGACTATTAACACTGAAGCTTTCTTT.

J is TRBJ1-2 and V is TRBV15; 8 nucleotides agree with TRBD1. This CDR3 is 14 amino acids long. The V gene's germline CDR1 is LNHNV and CDR2 YYDKDF (reference sequence). The junction had 4 bases not matched to a gene; V was cut back by 1 base and J by 6 bases. The CDR3 DNA is TGTGCCACCAGCAGAGTCAACAGGGGGGATGGCTACACCTTC. It translates to CATSRVNRGDGYTF.

The chain carries TRBV15 and TRBJ2-7; TRBD1 matches 8 bases. The CDR3 has 14 amino acids. Trimming cost V 3 bases and J 2 bases; bases outside gene matches: 3. Germline V gene lookup returns CDR1 LNHNV and CDR2 YYDKDF (reference sequence). In DNA form, the CDR3 reads TGTGCCACCAGCAGCGACAGGGGCCCCTACGAGCAGTACTTC. Residues: CATSSDRGPYEQYF.

J is TRBJ2-6 and V is TRBV6-1, with 8 nucleotides matching TRBD2. This CDR3 region has 15 residues. Trimming cost V 8 bases and J 4 bases; bases outside gene matches: 7. Germline V lookup: CDR1 MNHNS, CDR2 SASEGT. CDR3: CASAGLAGGANVLTF. Here the CDR3 DNA reads TGTGCCAGCGCCGGACTAGCTGGCGGGGCCAACGTCCTGACTTTC.

The chain links TRBV23-1 to TRBJ2-2; TRBD1 aligns across 9 bases. TRBV23-1 is an ORF, with its function uncertain. The CDR3 sequence is 16 residues long. V was clipped by 4 bases and J by 4 bases; unmatched bases: 7. CDR3 amino acids: CASSPGTGWGTGELFF. In DNA form, the CDR3 reads TGCGCCAGCAGTCCCGGGACAGGGTGGGGCACCGGGGAGCTGTTTTTT.

The chain has TRBV6-1 and TRBJ2-3; 10 nucleotides agree with TRBD2. Germline V lookup: CDR1 MNHNS, CDR2 SASEGT. The CDR3 runs 17 residues. Trimming at V came to 4 bases and at J to 6 bases, leaving 13 bases not matched to a gene. The CDR3 DNA reads TGTGCCAGCAGTGTTCAGCGGGGGGGCCTCCGCCCGGATACGCAGTATTTT. The encoded protein is CASSVQRGGLRPDTQYF.

The CDR3 loop is CASSRNRLAPLGFF. As DNA, the CDR3 is TGTGCCAGCAGCCGTAACAGACTAGCGCCCCTAGGGTTCTTC. The rearrangement joins TRBV6-5 to TRBJ2-1, with 8 bases identical to TRBD2. CDR1 and CDR2 (germline): MNHEY, SVGAGI. V trimming: 6 bases; J trimming: 15 bases; junction bases outside the gene matches: 16. This CDR3 has 14 amino acids.

V gene TRBV4-1 combines with J gene TRBJ1-1; the D gene is possibly TRBD1 (5 bases). The CDR3 length is 15 residues. The germline V gene has CDR1 MGHRA and CDR2 YSYEKL. Trimming removed 1 base from V and 1 base from J, with 10 bases in between. The CDR3 region has the DNA TGCGCCAGCAGCCAAGCCGGGACTGGGAACACTGAAGCTTTCTTT. This gives the protein CASSQAGTGNTEAFF.

V and J are TRBV5-1 and TRBJ1-2, with D perhaps TRBD1 (5 bases). The CDR3 runs to 15 residues. V dropped 5 bases and J dropped 3 bases, with 17 bases sitting between them. Germline CDR1 SGHRS, CDR2 YFSETQ. Written as DNA, the CDR3 is TGCGCCAGCAGGCGGGACGCTCAAAACCACTATGGCTACACCTTC. Amino acids: CASRRDAQNHYGYTF.

Here the CDR3 reads CASSPFNRDTQYF. The DNA for the CDR3 is TGCGCCAGCAGCCCCTTCAATCGGGATACGCAGTATTTT. The genes are TRBV5-1 and TRBJ2-3, with no clear D. There are 13 residues in the CDR3. The ends were cut back, 4 bases at V and 6 bases at J, with 12 bases in the middle. The germline V gene has CDR1 SGHRS and CDR2 YFSETQ.

This chain joins TRBV18 and TRBJ2-3; no firm D call. The CDR3 totals 12 residues. Germline CDR1 is KGHSH and CDR2 is LQKENI. The V end lost 3 bases, the J end lost 3 bases, and 4 bases lay between the germline ends. The CDR3 spells CASSPQTDTQYF. For the CDR3, the DNA is TGTGCCAGCTCACCCCAGACAGATACGCAGTATTTT.